In its sample, the clone carrying this TCR beta chain was seen once. The junction departs from germline at one end; a sequencing error may be responsible. The assay was immunoSEQ multiplex PCR, and TCRdb's table has in-frame clones only and misses some. Among about 220,000 clones, around 89% were seen once, and the ten largest hold just over 2.5%. The sample originates from a study of blood T cell repertoires in COVID-19. This CDR3 has 14 residues. Germline V CDR1 and CDR2: MNHEY, SVGEGT. This receptor was identified in a woman between 25 and 40 years old who had recovered from COVID-19. Input material: PBMCs or T cells enriched from blood (not recorded which). The chain has TRBV6-2 or TRBV6-3 and TRBJ1-1; D perhaps matches TRBD1 (5 bases). The CDR3 DNA reads TGTGCCAGCAGTTACGTTTCAGGGAACAATGAAGCTTTCTTT. It encodes CASSYVSGNNEAFF.